This is a list of T cell receptor beta chains from one sample in a study of OX40 agonist ivuxolimab in advanced cancers. Some clones are missing from TCRdb's copy, which holds only in-frame ones; the method was immunoSEQ multiplex PCR. Altogether about 80,000 clones are present, around 85% being singletons, with the ten largest covering 1.5% to 2.5%. Here the sequenced sample was CD4+ or CD8+ T cells sorted from blood, taken in a trial of the OX40 agonist ivuxolimab. Receptor source: an adult with an advanced solid tumor such as melanoma, head and neck, liver or kidney cancer. Both conserved end residues are part of each CDR3. D genes are given only for firm matches. Clone sizes are given selectively: once, few, many, or a class where the clone is expanded.

V gene	clone size	D gene	J gene	CDR3 protein	CDR3 DNA
TRBV11-3	NA	TRBD2	TRBJ2-1	CASSLGLAGARNEQFF	TGTGCCAGCAGCTTAGGACTAGCGGGGGCCCGTAATGAGCAGTTCTTC
TRBV4-2	NA	TRBD2	TRBJ2-5	CASSPGTSGGAQYQETQYF	TGTGCCAGCAGCCCCGGGACTAGCGGGGGGGCCCAATACCAAGAGACCCAGTACTTC
TRBV25-1	NA	NA	TRBJ1-5	CASTSDSNQPQHF	TGTGCCAGCACCTCGGACAGCAATCAGCCCCAGCATTTT
TRBV6-4	NA	TRBD2	TRBJ2-5	CASSPGDSGGRETQYF	TGTGCCAGCAGCCCCGGTGATAGCGGGGGGAGAGAGACCCAGTACTTC
TRBV7-9	NA	NA	TRBJ1-5	CASSFDTDQPQHF	TGTGCCAGCAGCTTTGACACAGATCAGCCCCAGCATTTT
TRBV7-7	NA	NA	TRBJ2-1	CASSRDQANEQFF	TGTGCCAGCAGCAGGGACCAAGCCAATGAGCAGTTCTTC
TRBV10-1	once	NA	TRBJ1-1	CASRGGENTEAFF	TGCGCCAGCCGCGGGGGGGAGAACACTGAAGCTTTCTTT
TRBV19	once	NA	TRBJ1-1	CASTTGWETEAFF	TGTGCCAGTACCACGGGGTGGGAAACTGAAGCTTTCTTT
TRBV2	NA	NA	TRBJ1-4	CASSDRVEIREKLFF	TGTGCCAGCAGTGACAGGGTCGAGATAAGGGAAAAACTGTTTTTT
TRBV28	NA	TRBD1	TRBJ1-5	CASSPRTGHQPQHF	TGTGCCAGCAGTCCCCGGACAGGGCACCAGCCCCAGCATTTT
TRBV27	NA	NA	TRBJ1-1	CASRIGRTTNTEAFF	TGTGCCAGCAGAATAGGCCGAACAACGAACACTGAAGCTTTCTTT
TRBV7-2	NA	NA	TRBJ2-5	CASSLGGHQETQYF	TGTGCCAGCAGCTTAGGGGGGCACCAAGAGACCCAGTACTTC
TRBV7-9	NA	NA	TRBJ2-7	CASSLERVEQYF	TGTGCCAGCAGCTTAGAGAGGGTTGAGCAGTACTTC
TRBV7-3	few	TRBD2	TRBJ2-1	CASSPGLGLFF	TGTGCCAGCAGCCCGGGACTAGGCCTGTTCTTC
TRBV5-1	NA	TRBD2	TRBJ2-1	CASSLGGGYNEQFF	TGCGCCAGCAGCTTGGGCGGGGGATACAATGAGCAGTTCTTC
TRBV6-6	once	NA	TRBJ1-3	CASRTVRPEDVTIYF	TGTGCCAGCAGAACCGTCCGGCCCGAAGATGTCACCATATATTTT
TRBV28	NA	NA	TRBJ2-3	CASSRRTGTDTQYF	TGTGCCAGCAGTCGGCGGACAGGCACAGATACGCAGTATTTT
TRBV6-6	NA	NA	TRBJ2-7	CASGAGTYEQYF	TGTGCCAGCGGGGCGGGGACCTACGAGCAGTACTTC
TRBV9	few	NA	TRBJ1-2	CASSPRDTEWGYTF	TGTGCCAGCAGCCCCCGGGACACCGAGTGGGGCTACACCTTC
TRBV11-2	NA	NA	TRBJ1-2	CASSPGQIYGYTF	TGTGCCAGCAGCCCCGGACAGATCTATGGCTACACCTTC
TRBV19	NA	TRBD1	TRBJ1-6	CASSPKQGSPLHF	TGTGCCAGTAGCCCCAAACAGGGGTCACCCCTCCACTTT
TRBV10-3	NA	NA	TRBJ2-2	CAISESGWTGELFF	TGTGCCATCAGTGAGTCTGGTTGGACCGGGGAGCTGTTTTTT
TRBV13	NA	NA	TRBJ2-7	CARPRGTYEQYF	TGTGCCAGGCCACGGGGTACCTACGAGCAGTACTTC
TRBV5-6	once	NA	TRBJ1-2	CASSLDGRVIPYGYTF	TGTGCCAGCAGCTTGGACGGCAGGGTAATCCCTTATGGCTACACCTTC